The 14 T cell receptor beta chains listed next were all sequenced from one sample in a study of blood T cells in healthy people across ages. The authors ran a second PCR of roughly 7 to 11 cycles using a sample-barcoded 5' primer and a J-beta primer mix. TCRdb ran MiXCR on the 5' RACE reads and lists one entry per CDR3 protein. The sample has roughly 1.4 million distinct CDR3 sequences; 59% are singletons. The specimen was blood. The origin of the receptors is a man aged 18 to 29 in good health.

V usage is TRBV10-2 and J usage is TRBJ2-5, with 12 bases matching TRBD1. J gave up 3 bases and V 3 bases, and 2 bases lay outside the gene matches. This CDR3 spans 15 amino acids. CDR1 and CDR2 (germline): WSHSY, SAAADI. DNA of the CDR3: TGCGCCAGCAGTGACGGGACAGGGGGCGAAGAGACCCAGTACTTC. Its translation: CASSDGTGGEETQYF.

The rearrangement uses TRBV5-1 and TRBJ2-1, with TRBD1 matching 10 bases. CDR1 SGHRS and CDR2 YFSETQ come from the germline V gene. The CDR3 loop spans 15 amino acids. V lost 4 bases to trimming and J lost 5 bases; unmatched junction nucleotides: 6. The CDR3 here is CASSKGQGTDNEQFF. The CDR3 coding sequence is TGCGCCAGCAGCAAGGGACAGGGGACGGACAATGAGCAGTTCTTC.

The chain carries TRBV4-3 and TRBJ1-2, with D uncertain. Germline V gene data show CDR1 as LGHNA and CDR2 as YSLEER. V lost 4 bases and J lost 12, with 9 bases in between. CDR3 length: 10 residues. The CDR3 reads CASSPGWDTF. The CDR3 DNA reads TGCGCCAGCAGCCCTGGGTGGGACACCTTC.

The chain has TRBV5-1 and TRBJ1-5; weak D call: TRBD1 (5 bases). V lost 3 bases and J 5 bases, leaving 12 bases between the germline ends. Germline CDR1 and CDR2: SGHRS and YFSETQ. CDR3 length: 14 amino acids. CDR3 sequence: CASSSDAGDQPQHF. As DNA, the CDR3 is TGCGCCAGCAGCTCGGACGCGGGGGATCAGCCCCAGCATTTT.

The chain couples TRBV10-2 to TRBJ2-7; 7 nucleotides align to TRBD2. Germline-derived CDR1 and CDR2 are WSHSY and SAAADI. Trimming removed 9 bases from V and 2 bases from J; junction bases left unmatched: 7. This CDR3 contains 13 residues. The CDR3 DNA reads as TGCGCCAGTACTGGACTAGAGCCCTACGAGCAGTACTTC. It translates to CASTGLEPYEQYF.

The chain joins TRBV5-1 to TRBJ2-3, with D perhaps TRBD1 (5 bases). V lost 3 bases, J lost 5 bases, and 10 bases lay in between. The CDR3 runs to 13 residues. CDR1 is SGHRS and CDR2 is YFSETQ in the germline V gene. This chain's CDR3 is CASSCYQGDTQYF. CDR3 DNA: TGCGCCAGCAGCTGCTATCAGGGAGATACGCAGTATTTT.

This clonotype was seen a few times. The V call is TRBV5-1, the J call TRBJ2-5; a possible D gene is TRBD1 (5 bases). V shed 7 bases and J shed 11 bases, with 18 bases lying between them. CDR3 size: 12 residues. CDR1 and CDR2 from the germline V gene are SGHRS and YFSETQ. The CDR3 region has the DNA TGCGCCAGCCGATACGCAGACAGAGAGCAGTACTTC. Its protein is CASRYADREQYF.

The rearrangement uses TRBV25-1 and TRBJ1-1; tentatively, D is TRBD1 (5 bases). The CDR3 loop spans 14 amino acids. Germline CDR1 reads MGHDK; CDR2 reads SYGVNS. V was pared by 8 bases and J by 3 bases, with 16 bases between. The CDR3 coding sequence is TGTGCCAGCTCAAATACAGGAGTCCACACTGAAGCTTTCTTT. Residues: CASSNTGVHTEAFF.

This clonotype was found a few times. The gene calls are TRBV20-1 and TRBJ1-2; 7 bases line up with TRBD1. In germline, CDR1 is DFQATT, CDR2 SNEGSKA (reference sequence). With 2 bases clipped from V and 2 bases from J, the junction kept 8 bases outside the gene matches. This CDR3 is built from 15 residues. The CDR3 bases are TGCAGTGCTAGAAAAACCGGGACAGAGAACTATGGCTACACCTTC. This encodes CSARKTGTENYGYTF.

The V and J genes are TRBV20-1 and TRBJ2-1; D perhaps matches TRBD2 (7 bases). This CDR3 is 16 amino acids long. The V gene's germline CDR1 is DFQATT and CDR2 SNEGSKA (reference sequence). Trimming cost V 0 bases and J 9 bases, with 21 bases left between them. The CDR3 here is CSARDPRGGAGSEQFF. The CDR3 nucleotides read TGCAGTGCTAGAGATCCAAGGGGGGGGGCCGGGTCTGAGCAGTTCTTC.

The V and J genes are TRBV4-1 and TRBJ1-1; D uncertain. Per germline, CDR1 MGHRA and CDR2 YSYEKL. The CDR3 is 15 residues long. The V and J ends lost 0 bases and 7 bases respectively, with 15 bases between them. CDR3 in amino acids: CASSQEGFYSFEAFF. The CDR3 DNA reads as TGCGCCAGCAGCCAAGAAGGGTTCTATAGTTTTGAAGCTTTCTTT.

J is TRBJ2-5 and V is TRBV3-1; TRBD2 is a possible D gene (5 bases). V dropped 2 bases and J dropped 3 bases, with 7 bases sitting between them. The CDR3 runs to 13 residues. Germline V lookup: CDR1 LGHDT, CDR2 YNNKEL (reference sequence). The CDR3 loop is CASSQRGEETQYF. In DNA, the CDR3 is TGTGCCAGCAGCCAACGGGGAGAAGAGACCCAGTACTTC.

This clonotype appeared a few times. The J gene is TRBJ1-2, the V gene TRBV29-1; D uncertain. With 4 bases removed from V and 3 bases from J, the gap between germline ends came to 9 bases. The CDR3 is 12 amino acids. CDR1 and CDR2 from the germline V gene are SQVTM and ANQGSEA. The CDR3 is CSVVIGDYGYTF. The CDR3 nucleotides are TGCAGCGTTGTCATCGGGGACTATGGCTACACCTTC.

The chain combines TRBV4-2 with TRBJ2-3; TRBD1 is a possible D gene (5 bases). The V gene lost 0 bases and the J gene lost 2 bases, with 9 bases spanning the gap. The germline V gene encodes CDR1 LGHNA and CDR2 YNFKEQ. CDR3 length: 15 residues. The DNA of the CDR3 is TGTGCCAGCAGCCAAGACAGGGCCCACACAGATACGCAGTATTTT. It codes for CASSQDRAHTDTQYF.